This is a list of T cell receptor beta chains from one sample in a study of blood T cell repertoires in COVID-19. Sequencing used immunoSEQ multiplex PCR; TCRdb keeps in-frame clones, though not all of them. Of around 200,000 clones in the sample, about 91% were seen once. What was sequenced was PBMCs or T cells enriched from blood (not recorded which). Source of these receptors: a young man with acute COVID-19. CDR3s include the opening cysteine and the closing phenylalanine or tryptophan. The D gene is left open where the match is weak. Expanded clones are given a class, and other clones once, few, many or no size at all.

D gene: .
clone size: .
V gene: TRBV19
J gene: TRBJ1-5
CDR3 DNA: TGTGCCAGTAGCTGGGCACCTCAGGGTGGACCCCAGCATTTT
CDR3 protein: CASSWAPQGGPQHF

D gene: TRBD1
clone size: .
V gene: TRBV29-1
J gene: TRBJ1-1
CDR3 DNA: TGCAGCGCAAGGGACAGCCCGGGGGACACTGAAGCTTTCTTT
CDR3 protein: CSARDSPGDTEAFF

D gene: TRBD2
clone size: .
V gene: TRBV7-2
J gene: TRBJ2-5
CDR3 DNA: TGTGCCAGCAGCTCACCCCGGACTAGCAGCCAAGAGACCCAGTACTTC
CDR3 protein: CASSSPRTSSQETQYF

D gene: TRBD1
clone size: .
V gene: TRBV11-2
J gene: TRBJ2-3
CDR3 DNA: TGTGCCAGCAGCACTGGAGACAGGGTCGGCACAGATACGCAGTATTTT
CDR3 protein: CASSTGDRVGTDTQYF

D gene: TRBD1
clone size: .
V gene: TRBV6-5
J gene: TRBJ2-7
CDR3 DNA: TGTGCCAGCAGTTACTCTACAACCGGGACAGCCTACGAGCAGTACTTC
CDR3 protein: CASSYSTTGTAYEQYF

D gene: TRBD1
clone size: few
V gene: TRBV14
J gene: TRBJ2-1
CDR3 DNA: TGTGCCAGCAGCCACCGGCCGGGACAGCTAAACAATGAGCAGTTCTTC
CDR3 protein: CASSHRPGQLNNEQFF

D gene: .
clone size: few
V gene: TRBV7-2
J gene: TRBJ1-3
CDR3 DNA: TGTGCCAGCAGCTTAGGGCCAGGGGCGATCTCTGGAAACACCATATATTTT
CDR3 protein: CASSLGPGAISGNTIYF

D gene: .
clone size: once
V gene: TRBV6-5
J gene: TRBJ2-7
CDR3 DNA: TGTGCCAGCAGTTTTTCTAGCATTTCCTACGAGCAGTACTTC
CDR3 protein: CASSFSSISYEQYF

D gene: .
clone size: .
V gene: TRBV28
J gene: TRBJ1-5
CDR3 DNA: TGTGCCAGCAGACCTAAACGCGGGGGGCGCTTTCATCAGCCCCAGCATTTT
CDR3 protein: CASRPKRGGRFHQPQHF

D gene: .
clone size: .
V gene: TRBV28
J gene: TRBJ2-7
CDR3 DNA: TGTGCCAGCAGTCCCCCGGGACTGGAATCCTACGAGCAGTACTTC
CDR3 protein: CASSPPGLESYEQYF

D gene: TRBD1
clone size: .
V gene: TRBV2
J gene: TRBJ2-3
CDR3 DNA: TGTGCCAGCGGTAGGGGACAGTCTAGCACAGATACGCAGTATTTT
CDR3 protein: CASGRGQSSTDTQYF

D gene: .
clone size: .
V gene: TRBV7-6
J gene: TRBJ2-7
CDR3 DNA: TGTGCCAGCACCATGAGCCACAGGCCCTACGAGCAGTACTTC
CDR3 protein: CASTMSHRPYEQYF

D gene: .
clone size: .
V gene: TRBV5-6
J gene: TRBJ2-5
CDR3 DNA: TGTGCCAGCAGCCCGCGGTATTCAGGGGACCCAGAGACCCAGTACTTC
CDR3 protein: CASSPRYSGDPETQYF

D gene: .
clone size: .
V gene: TRBV2
J gene: TRBJ1-5
CDR3 DNA: TGTGCCAGCAGCCTCGACAGTGATCAGCCCCAGCATTTT
CDR3 protein: CASSLDSDQPQHF

D gene: TRBD1
clone size: .
V gene: TRBV2
J gene: TRBJ1-3
CDR3 DNA: TGTGCCAGCAGTGACCAGGACAGGGTTGGAAACACCATATATTTT
CDR3 protein: CASSDQDRVGNTIYF

D gene: TRBD2
clone size: .
V gene: TRBV3-1/TRBV3-2
J gene: TRBJ2-3
CDR3 DNA: TGTGCCAGCAGCCACCCGACTAGCGGGAGTTATACGCAGTATTTT
CDR3 protein: CASSHPTSGSYTQYF

D gene: TRBD1
clone size: .
V gene: TRBV2
J gene: TRBJ1-1
CDR3 DNA: TGTGCCAGCAGTCAGCTGACAGGGACCACTGAAGCTTTCTTT
CDR3 protein: CASSQLTGTTEAFF

D gene: TRBD1
clone size: once
V gene: TRBV11-2
J gene: TRBJ1-1
CDR3 DNA: TGTGCCAGCAGCCGGGACAGGGGAGGTGATTTTTGGGCTGAAGCTTTCTTT
CDR3 protein: CASSRDRGGDFWAEAFF

D gene: TRBD2
clone size: .
V gene: TRBV7-9
J gene: TRBJ2-1
CDR3 DNA: TGTGCCAGCAGCTTATCCGAGCGGGGTAATGAGCAGTTCTTC
CDR3 protein: CASSLSERGNEQFF

D gene: TRBD1
clone size: .
V gene: TRBV30
J gene: TRBJ1-4
CDR3 DNA: TGTGCCTGGAGTGCGACAGGGACTACTAATGAAAAACTGTTTTTT
CDR3 protein: CAWSATGTTNEKLFF

D gene: .
clone size: .
V gene: TRBV24-1
J gene: TRBJ2-2
CDR3 DNA: TGTGCCACCAGTGATTTGCACAGCGGAAAAGCGAATACCGGGGAGCTGTTTTTT
CDR3 protein: CATSDLHSGKANTGELFF

D gene: TRBD2
clone size: .
V gene: TRBV18
J gene: TRBJ2-1
CDR3 DNA: TGTGCCAGCTCAGAAGGTGTGGGGGGGTCCTACAATGAGCAGTTCTTC
CDR3 protein: CASSEGVGGSYNEQFF

D gene: TRBD2
clone size: .
V gene: TRBV12-3/TRBV12-4
J gene: TRBJ2-5
CDR3 DNA: TGTGCCAGCAGTGAGCGGGGGGGAGAGACCCAGTACTTC
CDR3 protein: CASSERGGETQYF

D gene: TRBD1
clone size: .
V gene: TRBV4-1
J gene: TRBJ1-2
CDR3 DNA: TGCGCCAGCAGCCCTGCTGCCTCGGGACAGATAAACTATGGCTACACCTTC
CDR3 protein: CASSPAASGQINYGYTF

D gene: .
clone size: .
V gene: TRBV27
J gene: TRBJ1-1
CDR3 DNA: TGTGCCAGCAGTCGGGTGGGGAACACTGAAGCTTTCTTT
CDR3 protein: CASSRVGNTEAFF

D gene: .
clone size: .
V gene: TRBV5-6
J gene: TRBJ2-5
CDR3 DNA: TGTGCCAGCAGCCCCAGGGGATACCAAGAGACCCAGTACTTC
CDR3 protein: CASSPRGYQETQYF

D gene: .
clone size: .
V gene: TRBV21-1
J gene: TRBJ2-6
CDR3 DNA: .
CDR3 protein: CASSSPMWASGANVLTF

D gene: .
clone size: .
V gene: TRBV5-6
J gene: TRBJ2-7
CDR3 DNA: TGTGCCAGCAGCTCGTGGGCCCCCCCCTACGAGCAGTACTTC
CDR3 protein: CASSSWAPPYEQYF

D gene: .
clone size: .
V gene: TRBV6-5
J gene: TRBJ2-3
CDR3 DNA: TGTGCCAGCAGTTACGAGAGAACCTCAGATACGCAGTATTTT
CDR3 protein: CASSYERTSDTQYF

D gene: .
clone size: .
V gene: TRBV19
J gene: TRBJ1-5
CDR3 DNA: TGTGCCAGTAGGGTGACAGCGTATAGCAATCAGCCCCAGCATTTT
CDR3 protein: CASRVTAYSNQPQHF

D gene: TRBD1
clone size: .
V gene: TRBV28
J gene: TRBJ1-5
CDR3 DNA: TGTGCCAGCAGTCGGGACAGTAATCAGCCCCAGCATTTT
CDR3 protein: CASSRDSNQPQHF

D gene: .
clone size: .
V gene: TRBV30
J gene: TRBJ2-3
CDR3 DNA: TGTGCCTGGAGTGTACCGGAGTCAACTAGCACAGATACGCAGTATTTT
CDR3 protein: CAWSVPESTSTDTQYF

D gene: TRBD2
clone size: .
V gene: TRBV5-4
J gene: TRBJ2-7
CDR3 DNA: TGTGCCAGCAGCCAGCTAGCGGGAGGCTACGAGCAGTACTTC
CDR3 protein: CASSQLAGGYEQYF

D gene: TRBD1
clone size: once
V gene: TRBV4-3
J gene: TRBJ1-6
CDR3 DNA: TGCGCCAGCAGCCCTAAAGGGACAGGGGAAGGGAGCTCCTATAATTCACCCCTCCACTTT
CDR3 protein: CASSPKGTGEGSSYNSPLHF

D gene: TRBD1
clone size: .
V gene: TRBV2
J gene: TRBJ2-7
CDR3 DNA: TGTGCCAGCAGAGGGACAGGGTTGAGGGAGCAGTACTTC
CDR3 protein: CASRGTGLREQYF

D gene: TRBD2
clone size: .
V gene: TRBV3-1/TRBV3-2
J gene: TRBJ2-2
CDR3 DNA: TGTGCCAGCAGCTATTTGTATAGCGGGAGGATTGACACCGGGGAGCTGTTTTTT
CDR3 protein: CASSYLYSGRIDTGELFF

D gene: .
clone size: .
V gene: TRBV30
J gene: TRBJ1-1
CDR3 DNA: TGTGCCTGGAACGGGTTATACACTGAAGCTTTCTTT
CDR3 protein: CAWNGLYTEAFF

D gene: TRBD1
clone size: .
V gene: TRBV7-9
J gene: TRBJ1-4
CDR3 DNA: TGTGCCAGCAGCAAACGTCATCCGGGACAGGCCGTTCCTAAAAGAGAAAAACTGTTTTTT
CDR3 protein: CASSKRHPGQAVPKREKLFF

D gene: TRBD2
clone size: .
V gene: TRBV7-8
J gene: TRBJ2-5
CDR3 DNA: TGTGCCAGCAGCTTAGGGTGGACTAGCGGGAAGGTGGAGACCCAGTACTTC
CDR3 protein: CASSLGWTSGKVETQYF